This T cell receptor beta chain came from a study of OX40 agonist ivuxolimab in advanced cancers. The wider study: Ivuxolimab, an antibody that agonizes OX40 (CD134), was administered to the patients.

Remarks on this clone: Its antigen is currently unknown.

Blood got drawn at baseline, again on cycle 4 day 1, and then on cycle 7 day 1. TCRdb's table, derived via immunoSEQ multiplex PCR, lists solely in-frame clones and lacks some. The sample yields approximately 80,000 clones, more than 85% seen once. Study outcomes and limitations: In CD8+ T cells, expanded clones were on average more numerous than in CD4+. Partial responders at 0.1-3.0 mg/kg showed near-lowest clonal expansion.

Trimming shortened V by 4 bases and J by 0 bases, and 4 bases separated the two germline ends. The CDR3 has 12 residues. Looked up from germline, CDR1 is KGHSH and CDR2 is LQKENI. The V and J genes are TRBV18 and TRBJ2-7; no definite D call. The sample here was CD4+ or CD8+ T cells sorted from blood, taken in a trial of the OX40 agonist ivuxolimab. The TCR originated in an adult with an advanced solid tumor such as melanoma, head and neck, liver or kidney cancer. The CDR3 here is CASSQISYEQYF. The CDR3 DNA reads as TGTGCCAGCTCACAAATCTCCTACGAGCAGTACTTC.